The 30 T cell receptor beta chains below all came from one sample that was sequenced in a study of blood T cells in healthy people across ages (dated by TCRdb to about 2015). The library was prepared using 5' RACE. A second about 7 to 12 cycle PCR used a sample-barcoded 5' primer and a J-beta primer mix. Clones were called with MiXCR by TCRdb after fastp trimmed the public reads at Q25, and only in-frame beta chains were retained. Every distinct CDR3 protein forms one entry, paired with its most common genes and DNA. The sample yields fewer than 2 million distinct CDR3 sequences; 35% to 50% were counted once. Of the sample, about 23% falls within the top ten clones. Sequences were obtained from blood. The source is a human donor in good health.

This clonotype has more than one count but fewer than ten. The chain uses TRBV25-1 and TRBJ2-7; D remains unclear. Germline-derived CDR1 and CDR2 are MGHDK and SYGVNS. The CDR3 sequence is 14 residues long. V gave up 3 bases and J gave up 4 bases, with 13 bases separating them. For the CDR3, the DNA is TGTGCCAGCAGTGAGGGCACGGGTCCTTACGAGCAGTACTTC. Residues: CASSEGTGPYEQYF.

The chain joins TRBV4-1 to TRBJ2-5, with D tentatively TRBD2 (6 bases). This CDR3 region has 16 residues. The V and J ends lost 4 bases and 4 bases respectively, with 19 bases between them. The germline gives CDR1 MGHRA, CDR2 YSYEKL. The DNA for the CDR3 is TGCGCCAGCAGCCGGACGGACGGGGGTAATAGAGAGACCCAGTACTTC. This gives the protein CASSRTDGGNRETQYF.

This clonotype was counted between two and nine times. The CDR3 protein is CASSFRKRGRSTDTQYF. In DNA, the CDR3 is TGTGCCAGCAGCTTCCGCAAGCGGGGTCGAAGCACAGATACGCAGTATTTT. V usage is TRBV7-2 and J usage is TRBJ2-3, with 7 nucleotides matching TRBD2. CDR3 length: 17 amino acids. With 3 bases clipped from V and 0 bases from J, the junction kept 9 bases outside the gene matches. The germline gives CDR1 SGHTA, CDR2 FQGNSA.

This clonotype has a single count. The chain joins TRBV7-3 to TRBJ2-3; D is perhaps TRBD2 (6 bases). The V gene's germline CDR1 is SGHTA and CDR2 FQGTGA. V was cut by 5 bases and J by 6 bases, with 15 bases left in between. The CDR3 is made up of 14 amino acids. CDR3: CASSEALRGDTQYF. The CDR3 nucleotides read TGTGCCAGCAGCGAAGCACTACGGGGGGATACGCAGTATTTT.

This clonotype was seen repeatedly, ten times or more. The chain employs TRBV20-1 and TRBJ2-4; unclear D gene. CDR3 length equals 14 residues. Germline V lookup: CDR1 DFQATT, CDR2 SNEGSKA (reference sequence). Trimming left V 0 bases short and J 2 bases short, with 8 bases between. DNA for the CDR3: TGCAGTGCTAGAGATAGGAGCTCCAAAAACATTCAGTACTTC. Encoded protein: CSARDRSSKNIQYF.

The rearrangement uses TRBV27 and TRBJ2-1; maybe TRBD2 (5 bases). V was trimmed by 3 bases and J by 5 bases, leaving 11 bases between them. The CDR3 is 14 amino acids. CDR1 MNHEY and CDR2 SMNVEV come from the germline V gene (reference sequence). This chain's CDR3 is CASSLISANNEQFF. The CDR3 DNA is TGTGCCAGCAGTTTGATTAGCGCAAACAATGAGCAGTTCTTC.

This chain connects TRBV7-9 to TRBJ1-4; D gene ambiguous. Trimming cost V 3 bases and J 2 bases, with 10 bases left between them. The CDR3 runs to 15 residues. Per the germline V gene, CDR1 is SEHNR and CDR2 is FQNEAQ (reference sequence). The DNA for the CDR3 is TGTGCCAGCAGCTTTTCCGGAGCTACTAATGAAAAACTGTTTTTT. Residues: CASSFSGATNEKLFF.

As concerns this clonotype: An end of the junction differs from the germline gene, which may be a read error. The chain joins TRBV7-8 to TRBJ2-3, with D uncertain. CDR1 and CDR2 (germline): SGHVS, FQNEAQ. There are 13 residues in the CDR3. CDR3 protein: CANSPAYTDTQYF. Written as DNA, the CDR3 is TGTGCCAACAGCCCCGCCTACACAGATACGCAGTATTTT.

CDR3 DNA: TGTGCCAGCAGTCAACGGGACAGAACTCCGGAGTCCCACGAGCAGTACTTC. It yields the protein CASSQRDRTPESHEQYF. The chain employs TRBV12-3 or TRBV12-4 and TRBJ2-5; 7 nucleotides match TRBD1. The tail of the sequence fits TRBJ2-7 better, so the J call may be wrong. This CDR3 spans 17 amino acids.

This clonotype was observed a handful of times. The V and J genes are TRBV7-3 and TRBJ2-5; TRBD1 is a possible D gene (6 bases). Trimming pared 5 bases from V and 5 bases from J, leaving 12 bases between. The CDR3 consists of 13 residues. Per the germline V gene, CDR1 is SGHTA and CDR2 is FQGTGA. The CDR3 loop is CASSMTGAETQYF. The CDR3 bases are TGTGCCAGCAGCATGACAGGTGCGGAGACCCAGTACTTC.

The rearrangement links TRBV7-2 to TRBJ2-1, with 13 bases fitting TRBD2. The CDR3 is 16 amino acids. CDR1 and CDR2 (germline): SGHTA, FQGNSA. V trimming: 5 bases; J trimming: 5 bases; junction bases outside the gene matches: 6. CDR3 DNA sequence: TGTGCCAGCAGCCCTACGGGGACTAGCGGGGACAATGAGCAGTTCTTC. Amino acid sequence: CASSPTGTSGDNEQFF. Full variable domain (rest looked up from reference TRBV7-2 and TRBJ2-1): GAGVSQSPSNKVTEKGKDVELRCDPISGHTALYWYRQSLGQGLEFLIYFQGNSAPDKSGLPSDRFSAERTGGSVSTLTIQRTQQEDSAVYLCASSPTGTSGDNEQFFGPGTRLTVL.

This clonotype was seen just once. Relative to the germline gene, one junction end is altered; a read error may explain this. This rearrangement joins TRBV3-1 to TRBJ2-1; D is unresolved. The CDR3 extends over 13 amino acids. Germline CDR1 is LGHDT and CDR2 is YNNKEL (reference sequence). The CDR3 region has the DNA TGTGCCAGCAACCAAGTTAATTACAATGAGCAGTTCTTC. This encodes CASNQVNYNEQFF.

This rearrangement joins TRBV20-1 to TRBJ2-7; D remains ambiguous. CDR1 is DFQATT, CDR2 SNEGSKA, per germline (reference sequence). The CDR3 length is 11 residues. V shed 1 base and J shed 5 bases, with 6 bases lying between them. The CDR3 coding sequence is TGCAGTGCTAGAGTTTGGGACGAGCAGTACTTC. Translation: CSARVWDEQYF.

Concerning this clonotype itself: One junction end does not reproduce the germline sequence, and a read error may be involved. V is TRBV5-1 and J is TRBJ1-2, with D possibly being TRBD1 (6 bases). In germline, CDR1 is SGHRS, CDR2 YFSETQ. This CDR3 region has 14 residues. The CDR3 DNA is TGCGCCAACAGCTTGGAGCCAGGGGACTATGGCTACACCTTC. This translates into CANSLEPGDYGYTF.

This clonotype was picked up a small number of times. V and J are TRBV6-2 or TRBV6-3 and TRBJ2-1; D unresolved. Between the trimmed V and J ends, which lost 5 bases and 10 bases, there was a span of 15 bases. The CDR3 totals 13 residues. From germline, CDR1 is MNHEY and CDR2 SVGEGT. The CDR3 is CASSPRAPREQFF. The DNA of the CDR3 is TGTGCCAGCAGTCCTCGGGCCCCTAGGGAGCAGTTCTTC.

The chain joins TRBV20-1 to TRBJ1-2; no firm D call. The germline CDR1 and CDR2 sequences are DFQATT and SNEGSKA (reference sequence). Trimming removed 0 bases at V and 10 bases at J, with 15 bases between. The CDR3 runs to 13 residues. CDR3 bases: TGCAGTGCTAGAGATCGGGGAGTAAGCGACTACACCTTC. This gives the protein CSARDRGVSDYTF.

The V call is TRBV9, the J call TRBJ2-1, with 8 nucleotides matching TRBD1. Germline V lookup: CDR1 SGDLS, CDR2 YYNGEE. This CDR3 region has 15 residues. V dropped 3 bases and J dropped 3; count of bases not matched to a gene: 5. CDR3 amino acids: CASSAWTGFYNEQFF. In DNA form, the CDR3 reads TGTGCCAGCAGCGCCTGGACAGGGTTCTACAATGAGCAGTTCTTC.

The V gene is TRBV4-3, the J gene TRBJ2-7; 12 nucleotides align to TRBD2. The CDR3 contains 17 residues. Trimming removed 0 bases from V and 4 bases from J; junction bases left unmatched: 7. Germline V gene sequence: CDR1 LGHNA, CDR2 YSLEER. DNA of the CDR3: TGCGCCAGCAGCCAAGATCTAGCGGGGGGGCCTAGGTACGAGCAGTACTTC. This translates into CASSQDLAGGPRYEQYF.

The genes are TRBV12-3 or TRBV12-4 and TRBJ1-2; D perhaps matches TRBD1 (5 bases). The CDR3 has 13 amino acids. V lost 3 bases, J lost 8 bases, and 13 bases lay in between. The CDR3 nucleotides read TGTGCCAGCAGTTTTACAGGAACGGTCGGCTACACCTTC. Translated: CASSFTGTVGYTF.

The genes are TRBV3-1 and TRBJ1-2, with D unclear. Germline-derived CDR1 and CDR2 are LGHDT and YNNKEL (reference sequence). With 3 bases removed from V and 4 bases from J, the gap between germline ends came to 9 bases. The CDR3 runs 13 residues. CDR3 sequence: CASSHGVGYGYTF. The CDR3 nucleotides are TGTGCCAGCAGCCATGGGGTAGGCTATGGCTACACCTTC.

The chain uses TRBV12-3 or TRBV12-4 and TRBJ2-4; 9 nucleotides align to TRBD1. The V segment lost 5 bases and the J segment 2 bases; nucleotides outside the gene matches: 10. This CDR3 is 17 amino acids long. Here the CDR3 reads CASSRTTGGDPKNIQYF. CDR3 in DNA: TGTGCCAGCAGTAGGACGACAGGGGGAGACCCCAAAAACATTCAGTACTTC.

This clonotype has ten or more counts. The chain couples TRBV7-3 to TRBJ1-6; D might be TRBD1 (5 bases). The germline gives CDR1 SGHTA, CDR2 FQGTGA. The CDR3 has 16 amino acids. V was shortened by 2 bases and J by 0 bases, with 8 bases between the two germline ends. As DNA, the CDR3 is TGTGCCAGCAGCTTATCAGGGAGCTCCTATAATTCACCCCTCCACTTT. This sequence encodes CASSLSGSSYNSPLHF. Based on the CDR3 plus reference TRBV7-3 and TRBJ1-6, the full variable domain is GAGVSQTPSNKVTEKGKYVELRCDPISGHTALYWYRQSLGQGPEFLIYFQGTGAADDSGLPNDRFFAVRPEGSVSTLKIQRTERGDSAVYLCASSLSGSSYNSPLHFGNGTRLTVT.

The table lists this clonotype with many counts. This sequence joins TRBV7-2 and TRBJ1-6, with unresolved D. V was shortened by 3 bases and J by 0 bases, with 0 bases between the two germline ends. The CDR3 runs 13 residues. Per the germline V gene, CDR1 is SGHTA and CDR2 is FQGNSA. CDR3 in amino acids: CASSFSYNSPLHF. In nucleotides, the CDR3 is TGTGCCAGCAGCTTCTCCTATAATTCACCCCTCCACTTT. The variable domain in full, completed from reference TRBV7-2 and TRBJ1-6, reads GAGVSQSPSNKVTEKGKDVELRCDPISGHTALYWYRQSLGQGLEFLIYFQGNSAPDKSGLPSDRFSAERTGGSVSTLTIQRTQQEDSAVYLCASSFSYNSPLHFGNGTRLTVT.

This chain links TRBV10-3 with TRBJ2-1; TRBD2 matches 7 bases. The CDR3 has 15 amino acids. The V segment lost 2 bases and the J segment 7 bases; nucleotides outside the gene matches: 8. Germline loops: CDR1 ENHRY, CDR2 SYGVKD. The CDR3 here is CAISETGGGRNEQFF. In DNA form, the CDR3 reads TGTGCCATCAGTGAGACTGGCGGGGGTAGAAATGAGCAGTTCTTC.

The CDR3 sequence is CASTLDPNPYEQYF. DNA of the CDR3: TGTGCCAGTACCCTGGACCCAAACCCCTACGAGCAGTACTTC. This chain joins TRBV7-8 and TRBJ2-7; D gene uncertain. Trimming removed 9 bases at V and 2 bases at J, with 17 bases between. Germline V CDR1 and CDR2: SGHVS, FQNEAQ. CDR3 length equals 14 residues.

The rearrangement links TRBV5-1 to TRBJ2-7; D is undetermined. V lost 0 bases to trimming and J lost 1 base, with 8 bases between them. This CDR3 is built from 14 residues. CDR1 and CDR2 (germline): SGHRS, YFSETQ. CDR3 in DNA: TGCGCCAGCAGCTTGGGGCCAGTTTCCTACGAGCAGTACTTC. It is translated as CASSLGPVSYEQYF.

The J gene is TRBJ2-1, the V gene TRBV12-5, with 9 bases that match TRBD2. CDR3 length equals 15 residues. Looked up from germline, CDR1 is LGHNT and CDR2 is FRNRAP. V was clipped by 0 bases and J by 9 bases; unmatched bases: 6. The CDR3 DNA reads TGTGCTAGTGGTTTGGTACGCGGGGGGGCTCCTGAGCAGTTCTTC. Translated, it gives CASGLVRGGAPEQFF.

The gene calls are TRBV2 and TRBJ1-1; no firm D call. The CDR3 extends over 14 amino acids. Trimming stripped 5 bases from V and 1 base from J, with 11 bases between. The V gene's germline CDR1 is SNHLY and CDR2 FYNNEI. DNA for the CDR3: TGTGCCAGCAGTCACCAGACTCCGAACACTGAAGCTTTCTTT. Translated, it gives CASSHQTPNTEAFF.

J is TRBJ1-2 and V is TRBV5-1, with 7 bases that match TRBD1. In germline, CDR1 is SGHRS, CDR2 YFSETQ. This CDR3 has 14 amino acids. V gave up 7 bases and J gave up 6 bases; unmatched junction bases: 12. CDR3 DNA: TGCGCCAGCGGAGACCAGGGACAGACCGATGGCTACACCTTC. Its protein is CASGDQGQTDGYTF.

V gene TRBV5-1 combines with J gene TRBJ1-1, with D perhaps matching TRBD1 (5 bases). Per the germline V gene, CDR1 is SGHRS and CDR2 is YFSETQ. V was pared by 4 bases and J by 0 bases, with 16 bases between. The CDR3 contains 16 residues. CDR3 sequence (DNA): TGCGCCAGCAGCGGGCCCGGGACGGCTATGAACACTGAAGCTTTCTTT. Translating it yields CASSGPGTAMNTEAFF.